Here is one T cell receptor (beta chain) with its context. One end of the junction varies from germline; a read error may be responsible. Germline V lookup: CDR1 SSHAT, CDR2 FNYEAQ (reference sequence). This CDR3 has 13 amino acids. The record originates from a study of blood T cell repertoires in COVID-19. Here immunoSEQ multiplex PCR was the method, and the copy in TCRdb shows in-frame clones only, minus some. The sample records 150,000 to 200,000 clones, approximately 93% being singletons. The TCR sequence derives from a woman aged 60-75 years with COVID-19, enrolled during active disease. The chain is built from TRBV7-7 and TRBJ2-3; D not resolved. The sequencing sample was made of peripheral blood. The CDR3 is CASSLSSTDTQYF. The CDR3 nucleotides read TGTGCTAGCAGCTTATCTAGCACAGATACGCAGTATTTT.